This TCR beta chain was sequenced for a study of blood T cell repertoires in COVID-19. For the study at large: COVID-19 samples, acute and convalescent, were from the United States, Italy and Spain.

The length of the CDR3 is 15 residues. With 5 bases clipped from V and 0 bases from J, the junction kept 4 bases outside the gene matches. Germline V gene sequence: CDR1 MNHEY, CDR2 SVGEGT. In this sample, this clone turned up a few times. In the original workflow: The authors estimated nucleated cell counts from reference gene primer amplification. The assay was immunoSEQ multiplex PCR, and TCRdb's table has in-frame clones only and misses some. V, J and clone size derive from that table, while D and trimming were established from the DNA sequence. The sample records more than 200,000 clones, 84% being singletons.

The chain employs TRBV6-2 or TRBV6-3 and TRBJ1-5; TRBD1 aligns across 7 bases. This receptor was taken from a man aged 60 to 75 with acute or convalescent COVID-19. Source material: peripheral blood. CDR3 coding DNA: TGTGCCAGCAGTAGGGGACAGTATAGCAATCAGCCCCAGCATTTT. Translated: CASSRGQYSNQPQHF.